This T cell receptor beta chain appears in the sequencing data of a study of T cells in Graves' hyperthyroidism and ophthalmopathy. Study-wide points: Most thyroid clonotypes that were expanded above 0.001 also turned up in blood.

There are 12 residues in the CDR3. V was clipped by 7 bases and J by 3 bases, with 10 bases between them. The germline V gene encodes CDR1 SGHVS and CDR2 FQNEAQ. TCR beta CDR3 regions were amplified from RNA. With the HTBI primer set, the TCR CDR3 went through a first round of RT-PCR. One entry per CDR3 protein, called by TCRdb with MiXCR from the multiplex PCR reads. The table lists over 450,000 distinct CDR3 sequences, 17% of them singletons. In regard to this clonotype: Its matching antigen is unknown.

Patients affected by ophthalmopathy presented a Clinical Activity Score of at least 3, a NOSPECS grade of at least 4, and disease duration below 3 months. Uncontrolled infections, other autoimmune diseases, pregnancy or lactation led to exclusion of patients. Cells are PBMCs isolated from roughly 10 ml of fresh blood. This TCR was sampled from a woman aged 18-29 years with Graves' ophthalmopathy. The specimen was blood. The genes are TRBV7-8 and TRBJ2-7; D remains unclear. For the CDR3, the DNA is TGTGCCAGCAACCTAGATTACTACGAGCAGTACTTC. Translation: CASNLDYYEQYF.